This T cell receptor beta chain comes out of a study of identical twins. Notes on the study in general: Excess low generation probability was seen in twin-shared out-of-frame alpha sequences. These conclusions were based on statistical analysis (cross-sectional, not following the same donors).

TCRdb re-derived calls from the 5' RACE reads in MiXCR, one entry per CDR3 protein. The sample records some 1,600,000 distinct CDR3 sequences, less than 40% being singletons. This clonotype was seen only a few times. The antigen is not known. Per germline, CDR1 ENHRY and CDR2 SYGVKD. This CDR3 spans 13 amino acids. Every sampled donor was Caucasian and healthy. The chain combines TRBV10-3 with TRBJ2-7; maybe TRBD2 (6 bases). Near its end, the DNA agrees better with TRBJ2-5, so the J call may be wrong. The clonotype comes from a newborn girl in good health. Sequenced input: cord blood. The chain's CDR3 is CAIGRDSQETQYF. For the CDR3, the DNA is TGTGCCATCGGTCGGGACTCTCAGGAGACCCAGTACTTC.